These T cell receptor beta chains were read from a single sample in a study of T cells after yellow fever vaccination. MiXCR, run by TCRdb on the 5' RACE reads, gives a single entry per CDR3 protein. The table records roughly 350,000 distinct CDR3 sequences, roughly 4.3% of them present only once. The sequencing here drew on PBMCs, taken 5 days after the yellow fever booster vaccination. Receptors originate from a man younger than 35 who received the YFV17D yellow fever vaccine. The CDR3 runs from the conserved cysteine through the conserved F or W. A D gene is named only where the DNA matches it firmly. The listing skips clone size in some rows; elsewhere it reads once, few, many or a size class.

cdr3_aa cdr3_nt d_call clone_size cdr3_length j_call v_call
CASSLGGQGWSGNTIYF TGCGCCAGCAGCCTCGGAGGACAGGGTTGGTCTGGAAACACCATATATTTT TRBD1 NA 17 TRBJ1-3 TRBV4-3
CAISEPAGTGDYGYTF TGTGCCATCAGTGAGCCAGCCGGGACGGGGGACTATGGCTACACCTTC NA few 16 TRBJ1-2 TRBV10-3
CSVGRGSYEQYF TGCAGCGTGGGTCGGGGCTCCTACGAGCAGTACTTC NA NA 12 TRBJ2-7 TRBV29-1
CASRRDRGSNQPQHF TGTGCCAGCAGGCGGGACAGGGGTAGCAATCAGCCCCAGCATTTT TRBD1 many 15 TRBJ1-5 TRBV6-5
CAISERLAETDTQYF TGTGCCATCAGTGAAAGACTAGCGGAAACAGATACGCAGTATTTT TRBD2 many 15 TRBJ2-3 TRBV10-3
CASSRVGGRLDTQYF TGTGCCAGCAGCCGGGTGGGGGGGCGACTAGATACGCAGTATTTT NA few 15 TRBJ2-3 TRBV7-6
CASSIDGGRETQYF TGTGCCAGTAGTATAGATGGGGGAAGGGAGACCCAGTACTTC NA few 14 TRBJ2-5 TRBV19
CASSYRTNEQFF TGTGCCAGCAGTTACCGGACCAATGAGCAGTTCTTC NA NA 12 TRBJ2-1 TRBV6-6
CATSGPGLAGGAYNEQFF TGTGCCACCAGCGGACCGGGACTAGCGGGGGGGGCCTACAATGAGCAGTTCTTC TRBD2 many 18 TRBJ2-1 TRBV15
CASSETGTGNTIYF TGTGCCAGCAGCGAGACGGGGACGGGAAACACCATATATTTT NA NA 14 TRBJ1-3 TRBV9
CSARGGPGEGMVTDTQYF TGCAGTGCTAGAGGGGGGCCAGGAGAGGGGATGGTCACAGATACGCAGTATTTT NA few 18 TRBJ2-3 TRBV20-1
CASSFTGEAFF TGTGCCAGCAGTTTTACAGGGGAAGCTTTCTTT NA few 11 TRBJ1-1 TRBV6-1
CASSSRGADTQYF TGTGCCAGCAGTTCCCGCGGGGCAGATACGCAGTATTTT NA many 13 TRBJ2-3 TRBV7-2
CASSLGYDTDTQYF TGTGCCAGCAGTTTAGGCTATGACACAGATACGCAGTATTTT NA few 14 TRBJ2-3 TRBV28
CSALGGSDNEQFF TGCAGTGCTCTTGGTGGCAGCGACAATGAGCAGTTCTTC NA few 13 TRBJ2-1 TRBV20-1
CSVMGQGTGELFF TGCAGTGTCATGGGACAGGGGACCGGGGAGCTGTTTTTT TRBD1 many 13 TRBJ2-2 TRBV20-1
CSARVLAGVTDTQYF TGCAGTGCTAGAGTGCTAGCGGGGGTCACAGATACGCAGTATTTT TRBD2 few 15 TRBJ2-3 TRBV20-1
CATLAGHTDTQYF TGTGCCACCCTAGCGGGACACACAGATACGCAGTATTTT TRBD2 few 13 TRBJ2-3 TRBV24-1
CASSVDPSGTVLSEQFF TGTGCCAGCAGCGTAGATCCTAGCGGGACGGTCCTTTCTGAGCAGTTCTTC TRBD2 few 17 TRBJ2-1 TRBV9
CSATSGGSEQFF TGCAGTGCTACCAGCGGTGGGAGCGAGCAGTTCTTC NA NA 12 TRBJ2-1 TRBV20-1
CASSFGRTTYEQYF TGTGCCAGCAGTTTCGGGCGGACCACCTACGAGCAGTACTTC NA many 14 TRBJ2-7 TRBV12-3/TRBV12-4
CASSPTGRENTEAFF TGTGCCAGCAGTCCGACGGGGAGAGAGAACACTGAAGCTTTCTTT NA few 15 TRBJ1-1 TRBV6-2/TRBV6-3
CATSDFGGPNNEQFF TGTGCCACCAGTGATTTCGGGGGCCCGAACAATGAGCAGTTCTTC NA NA 15 TRBJ2-1 TRBV24-1
CATSDLGAGGPLLAKNIQYF TGTGCCACCAGTGATTTAGGCGCGGGGGGGCCCTTACTAGCCAAAAACATTCAGTACTTC TRBD2 many 20 TRBJ2-4 TRBV24-1
CASSPRDREYEQYF TGTGCCAGCAGCCCCAGGGACAGGGAATACGAGCAGTACTTC TRBD1 many 14 TRBJ2-7 TRBV7-2
CASSRQDSYEQYF TGTGCCAGCAGTCGACAGGATTCCTACGAGCAGTACTTC NA many 13 TRBJ2-7 TRBV14
CASSTSGTQYF TGTGCCAGCAGTACATCGGGTACGCAGTATTTT NA NA 11 TRBJ2-3 TRBV28
CASSMWSRDRSYGYTF TGTGCCAGTAGTATGTGGTCCCGGGACAGGAGCTATGGCTACACCTTC TRBD1 NA 16 TRBJ1-2 TRBV19
CASRGEAGTTEAFF TGTGCCAGCCGCGGGGAGGCGGGTACCACTGAAGCTTTCTTT NA many 14 TRBJ1-1 TRBV18
CASSERGKTPSEQFF TGTGCCAGCAGTGAGCGGGGGAAAACGCCCTCCGAGCAGTTCTTC TRBD2 few 15 TRBJ2-1 TRBV2
CASSLERGAKTQYF TGTGCCAGCAGCCTCGAACGGGGGGCGAAGACCCAGTACTTC NA NA 14 TRBJ2-5 TRBV3-1
CAGARGTSGPGETQYF TGTGCCGGGGCTAGAGGGACTAGCGGACCTGGAGAGACCCAGTACTTC TRBD2 NA 16 TRBJ2-5 TRBV6-1
CASRDPSYEQYF TGTGCCAGCAGGGACCCCTCCTACGAGCAGTACTTC NA few 12 TRBJ2-7 TRBV4-2
CASSFGLAYEQFF TGTGCCAGCAGCTTTGGACTAGCTTATGAGCAGTTCTTC TRBD2 NA 13 TRBJ2-1 TRBV7-2
CASRGGGDTGELFF TGTGCCAGCAGGGGTGGAGGGGACACCGGGGAGCTGTTTTTT NA NA 14 TRBJ2-2 TRBV9
CASSRAAGAITDTQYF TGTGCCAGCAGCCGAGCAGCGGGGGCCATCACAGATACGCAGTATTTT TRBD2 NA 16 TRBJ2-3 TRBV5-4
CASSSSLDWDEGLYEQYF TGTGCCAGCAGCTCCTCCTTGGACTGGGACGAGGGGCTGTACGAGCAGTACTTC NA many 18 TRBJ2-7 TRBV11-2
CASSQEKENTIYF TGTGCCAGCAGCCAAGAAAAGGAAAACACCATATATTTT NA NA 13 TRBJ1-3 TRBV4-2
CASSPIRGIHTDTQYF TGTGCCAGCAGCCCCATCAGGGGAATCCACACAGATACGCAGTATTTT NA NA 16 TRBJ2-3 TRBV7-9
CASSTTTEHQPQHF TGTGCCAGCTCGACTACGACAGAGCATCAGCCCCAGCATTTT NA few 14 TRBJ1-5 TRBV12-3/TRBV12-4
CSVNREAEAFF TGCAGCGTCAACCGGGAGGCTGAAGCTTTCTTT NA NA 11 TRBJ1-1 TRBV29-1
CASSGGRQGLMETQYF TGTGCCAGCAGCGGCGGTCGGCAGGGGTTGATGGAGACCCAGTACTTC NA few 16 TRBJ2-5 TRBV11-2
CASSLEPGTGFGVNEQFF TGTGCCAGCAGCTTAGAGCCGGGGACAGGGTTCGGCGTGAATGAGCAGTTCTTC TRBD1 many 18 TRBJ2-1 TRBV11-2
CASSPGTTYTDTQYF TGCGCCAGCAGCCCAGGGACTACATACACAGATACGCAGTATTTT TRBD2 many 15 TRBJ2-3 TRBV4-1
CASSPGRLAISTDTQYF TGTGCCAGCAGCCCCGGTCGACTAGCGATTAGCACAGATACGCAGTATTTT TRBD2 few 17 TRBJ2-3 TRBV7-9
CASSLELTGSQETQYF TGTGCTAGCAGCTTAGAACTGACAGGGAGTCAGGAGACCCAGTACTTC TRBD1 few 16 TRBJ2-5 TRBV7-7
CASSPTPLGRGETQYF TGTGCCAGCAGCCCTACCCCACTGGGACGTGGAGAGACCCAGTACTTC NA NA 16 TRBJ2-5 TRBV9
CASSSWGGPAYEQYF TGTGCCAGCTCCTCTTGGGGGGGCCCGGCCTACGAGCAGTACTTC NA few 15 TRBJ2-7 TRBV12-3/TRBV12-4
CASSAPPGGSEQYF TGTGCCAGCAGCGCCCCGCCAGGGGGAAGCGAGCAGTACTTC TRBD1 NA 14 TRBJ2-7 TRBV6-5
CASSLWDWITKEAFF TGTGCCAGCAGTTTATGGGACTGGATTACTAAGGAAGCTTTCTTT NA many 15 TRBJ1-1 TRBV28
CSAHQKRGQETQYF TGCAGTGCCCATCAGAAGCGGGGTCAGGAGACCCAGTACTTC TRBD2 few 14 TRBJ2-5 TRBV20-1
CASSRLVNPDEQFF TGTGCCAGCAGCCGCCTGGTCAACCCCGATGAGCAGTTCTTC NA NA 14 TRBJ2-1 TRBV11-2
CASSGDRGRRTNYGYTF TGTGCCAGCAGCGGCGACAGGGGGCGCCGAACGAACTATGGCTACACCTTC TRBD1 many 17 TRBJ1-2 TRBV9
CASSQDISRGSSTDTQYF TGCGCCAGCAGCCAAGATATATCCCGTGGCAGCTCAACAGATACGCAGTATTTT NA NA 18 TRBJ2-3 TRBV4-3